This T cell receptor beta chain was observed in a study of T cells in Graves' hyperthyroidism and ophthalmopathy. Ten or more counts support this clonotype. The CDR3 runs 12 residues. Germline CDR1 is DFQATT and CDR2 is SNEGSKA (reference sequence). Trimming stripped 7 bases from V and 4 bases from J, with 14 bases between. There were TCR beta CDR3 regions amplified from RNA transcripts. The TCR CDR3 was amplified in a first-round RT-PCR using the HTBI primer set. TCRdb fed the multiplex PCR reads into MiXCR, producing one record per CDR3 protein. The data contain about 350,000 distinct CDR3 sequences, about 15% of them seen just once; the ten biggest clones take up around 25%.

The chain links TRBV20-1 to TRBJ2-7; TRBD2 might be the D (5 bases). The receptor was derived from a woman in her 30s with Graves' hyperthyroidism. The specimen was blood. The CDR3 region has the DNA TGCAGTGGGATGGACTTCCGGTACGAGCAGTACTTC. Translating it yields CSGMDFRYEQYF.